This T cell receptor (beta chain) derives from a study of CXCR3-negative and CXCR3-positive naive CD8 T cells. The libraries of TRB cDNA were constructed through 5' RACE using UMI labels. TCRdb reworked the 5' RACE reads into one entry per CDR3 protein, no DNA. Here the sample table reports more than 6,000 distinct CDR3 sequences. Whole-study results and caveats: Greater hydrophobicity was found in TRB CDR3s of CXCR3-positive naive cells than of CXCR3-negative naive cells. Each naive subset displayed comparably high diversity, whereas memory CD8+ cells displayed much lower diversity. After cryopreservation, CXCR3 expression dropped partially; most assays used fresh PBMCs. TRBV-TRBJ usage matched between naive CXCR3-negative and CXCR3-positive cells but not between memory cells.

CDR3 length: 14 residues. The germline CDR1 and CDR2 sequences are WNHNN and SYGVQD (reference sequence). A note on this clonotype: Its antigen is not identified.

What was sequenced was naive CXCR3+ CD8+ T cells from blood. Subset given: CD45RO-CCR7+CD27+CD95- naive CD8+ T cells expressing CXCR3 (TNR3+). The TCR comes from a human donor in good health. Some clones in this sample may be carry-over from other donors' samples. This sequence joins TRBV10-1 and TRBJ2-1; TCRdb returns TRBD1, unconfirmable since there is no DNA. The CDR3 reads CASSRDRGPNEQFF.